These T cell receptor beta chains were read from a single sample in a study of T-cell reconstitution after alpha-beta-depleted transplantation in children. From the PCR reads, TCRdb called clonotypes with MiXCR, one entry per CDR3 protein. The sample records 700,000 to 850,000 distinct CDR3 sequences, around 17% being singletons. Here the sequenced sample was PBMCs, mostly from graft donor cells, taken 360 days after TCRalphabeta/CD19-depleted stem cell transplant. Source of these receptors: a male patient younger than 18 who had a stem cell transplant for acute lymphoblastic leukemia, so the T cells may come from the graft donor. CDR3s include the opening cysteine and the closing phenylalanine or tryptophan. The D gene is left open where the match is weak. Only part of the rows carry a size: once, few, many, or a class if the clone is expanded.

j_call	d_call	clone_size	v_call	cdr3_aa	cdr3_nt
TRBJ2-7	-	few	TRBV7-6	CASSLAGGPPSYEQYF	TGTGCCAGCAGCTTAGCGGGGGGACCCCCCTCCTACGAGCAGTACTTC
TRBJ1-1	-	few	TRBV7-9	CASSLDSPEAFF	TGTGCCAGCAGCTTAGATAGCCCTGAAGCTTTCTTT
TRBJ2-7	-	-	TRBV21-1	CASSLRAAATYEQYF	TGTGCCAGCAGCCTCCGGGCGGCCGCGACCTACGAGCAGTACTTC
TRBJ2-4	-	-	TRBV3-1	CASSQGTPPGGIQYF	TGTGCCAGCAGCCAAGGAACTCCTCCCGGGGGCATTCAGTACTTC
TRBJ1-1	-	many	TRBV29-1	CSVGRVDTEAFF	TGCAGCGTTGGCAGGGTTGACACTGAAGCTTTCTTT
TRBJ2-7	TRBD1	few	TRBV12-3/TRBV12-4	CASRRDRGTEQYF	TGTGCCAGCAGGAGAGACAGGGGGACCGAGCAGTACTTC
TRBJ2-5	-	few	TRBV24-1	CATSDPPQETQYF	TGTGCCACCAGTGATCCTCCCCAGGAAACCCAGTACTTC
TRBJ2-1	-	few	TRBV7-9	CASSFKGGIQYEQFF	TGTGCCAGCAGCTTTAAAGGGGGGATACAATATGAGCAGTTCTTC
TRBJ2-7	-	many	TRBV14	CASSQIPGVHEQYF	TGTGCCAGCAGCCAGATCCCAGGGGTCCACGAGCAGTACTTC
TRBJ2-5	-	-	TRBV10-3	CAISRRGVGTQETQYF	TGTGCCATCAGCCGCCGTGGAGTCGGGACACAAGAGACCCAGTACTTC
TRBJ2-7	TRBD2	-	TRBV12-3/TRBV12-4	CASSLGPWEQREWERTSRQYEQYF	TGTGCCAGCAGTTTAGGCCCCTGGGAGCAGCGGGAGTGGGAGAGGACCTCGAGGCAATACGAGCAGTACTTC
TRBJ2-5	-	few	TRBV5-1	CASSDEETQYF	TGCGCCAGCAGTGATGAAGAGACCCAGTACTTC
TRBJ2-1	TRBD2	-	TRBV5-1	CASSPPPGGPIYNEQFF	TGCGCCAGCAGCCCGCCCCCGGGAGGGCCCATCTACAATGAGCAGTTCTTC
TRBJ1-1	-	-	TRBV5-1	CASTSRGGNTEAFF	TGCGCCAGCACCTCCAGGGGTGGGAACACTGAAGCTTTCTTT
TRBJ2-2	-	-	TRBV15	CATSRQVRQTNTGELFF	TGTGCCACCAGCAGACAAGTTCGACAGACAAACACCGGGGAGCTGTTTTTT
TRBJ1-6	-	few	TRBV7-9	CASSRWTDYNSPLHF	TGTGCCAGCAGCCGCTGGACAGACTATAATTCACCCCTCCACTTT
TRBJ2-1	TRBD2	-	TRBV18	CASSSPTSVKSYNEQFF	TGTGCCAGCTCATCACCGACTAGCGTGAAATCCTACAATGAGCAGTTCTTC
TRBJ2-7	TRBD1	few	TRBV30	CAWNRPGTGAFEQYF	TGTGCCTGGAATAGGCCCGGGACAGGGGCATTCGAGCAGTACTTC
TRBJ2-3	TRBD2	-	TRBV9	CASSAVLASRADTQYF	TGTGCCAGCAGCGCAGTACTAGCGTCGAGGGCAGATACGCAGTATTTT
TRBJ2-1	TRBD2	few	TRBV20-1	CSARDSGMSNEQFF	TGCAGTGCTAGAGATAGCGGGATGTCAAATGAGCAGTTCTTC
TRBJ2-1	-	-	TRBV29-1	CSVPLLSYNEQFF	TGCAGCGTTCCCTTGCTATCATACAATGAGCAGTTCTTC
TRBJ2-1	-	-	TRBV18	CASSQEGSGVSEQFF	TGTGCCAGCTCACAGGAAGGGTCAGGTGTGAGTGAGCAGTTCTTC
TRBJ2-3	-	few	TRBV18	CASSPPPRTLTF	TGTGCCAGCTCACCACCGCCTCGCACCCTCACCTTT
TRBJ2-4	-	few	TRBV5-1	CASSPDPYYIQYF	TGCGCCAGCAGCCCAGACCCCTACTACATTCAGTACTTC
TRBJ2-1	TRBD2	few	TRBV7-7	CASSLEMTSGTDEQFF	TGTGCCAGCAGCTTAGAAATGACTAGCGGGACGGATGAGCAGTTCTTC
TRBJ1-5	-	few	TRBV12-3/TRBV12-4	CASSLRRQPQHF	TGTGCCAGCAGTTTAAGGAGACAGCCCCAGCATTTT
TRBJ2-7	-	few	TRBV19	CASSWDGAYEQYF	TGTGCCAGTAGCTGGGACGGCGCCTACGAGCAGTACTTC
TRBJ2-7	-	-	TRBV12-3/TRBV12-4	CASSLALGAGYEQYF	TGTGCCAGCAGTTTAGCGCTCGGGGCGGGCTACGAGCAGTACTTC
TRBJ2-2	TRBD2	few	TRBV5-1	CASSSPGRWLPGELFF	TGCGCCAGCAGCTCCCCCGGGAGGTGGCTTCCCGGGGAGCTGTTTTTT
TRBJ2-3	-	many	TRBV6-5	CASSYVDTDTQYF	TGTGCCAGCAGTTACGTGGATACAGATACGCAGTATTTT
TRBJ1-5	TRBD1	few	TRBV25-1	CASSEGTGYQPQHF	TGTGCCAGCAGTGAAGGGACAGGGTATCAGCCCCAGCATTTT
TRBJ1-5	-	few	TRBV9	CASSVDGVNQPQHF	TGTGCCAGCAGCGTGGACGGGGTCAATCAGCCCCAGCATTTT
TRBJ2-7	-	-	TRBV3-1	CASSHSQPNYEQYF	TGTGCCAGCAGCCACTCTCAGCCTAACTACGAGCAGTACTTC
TRBJ2-7	TRBD2	-	TRBV12-3/TRBV12-4	CASSLETLAGGLPYEQYF	TGTGCCAGCAGTTTAGAGACCCTAGCGGGAGGGCTTCCCTACGAGCAGTACTTC
TRBJ2-1	TRBD2	many	TRBV12-3/TRBV12-4	CASSPGLAGHNEQFF	TGTGCCAGCAGCCCGGGACTAGCGGGACACAATGAGCAGTTCTTC
TRBJ1-1	-	few	TRBV20-1	CSAREGGGLNGAFF	TGCAGTGCTAGAGAGGGAGGGGGTCTGAATGGAGCTTTCTTT
TRBJ2-1	TRBD2	-	TRBV2	CATILELARNEQFF	TGTGCCACCATCCTCGAACTAGCGAGGAATGAGCAGTTCTTC
TRBJ1-1	-	-	TRBV10-3	CATNRGNTEAFF	TGTGCCACCAATCGGGGGAACACTGAAGCTTTCTTT
TRBJ2-2	TRBD2	-	TRBV5-1	CASSLGLAGDGTGELFF	TGCGCCAGCAGCTTGGGACTAGCGGGAGACGGAACCGGGGAGCTGTTTTTT
TRBJ2-4	-	-	TRBV13	CTSNAQGVLAKNIQYF	TGTACCAGCAACGCCCAGGGCGTACTAGCCAAAAACATTCAGTACTTC